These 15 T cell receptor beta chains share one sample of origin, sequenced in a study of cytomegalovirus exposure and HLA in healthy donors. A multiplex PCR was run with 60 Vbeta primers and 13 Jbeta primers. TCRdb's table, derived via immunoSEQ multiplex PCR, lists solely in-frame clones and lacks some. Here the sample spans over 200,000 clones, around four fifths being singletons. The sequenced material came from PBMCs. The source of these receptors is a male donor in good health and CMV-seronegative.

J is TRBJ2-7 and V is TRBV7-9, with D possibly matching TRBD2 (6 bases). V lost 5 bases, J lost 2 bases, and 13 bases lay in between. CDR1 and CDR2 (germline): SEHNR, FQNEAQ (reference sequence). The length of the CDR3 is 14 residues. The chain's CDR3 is CASSVSGAPYEQYF. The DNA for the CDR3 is TGTGCCAGCAGCGTCTCGGGAGCACCCTACGAGCAGTACTTC.

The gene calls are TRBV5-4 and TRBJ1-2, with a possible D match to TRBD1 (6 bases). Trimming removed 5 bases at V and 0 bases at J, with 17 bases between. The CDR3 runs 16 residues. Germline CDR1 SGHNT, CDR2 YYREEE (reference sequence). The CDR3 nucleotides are TGTGCCAGCAGGCTTCCGGGACACCCTTCTAACTATGGCTACACCTTC. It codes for CASRLPGHPSNYGYTF.

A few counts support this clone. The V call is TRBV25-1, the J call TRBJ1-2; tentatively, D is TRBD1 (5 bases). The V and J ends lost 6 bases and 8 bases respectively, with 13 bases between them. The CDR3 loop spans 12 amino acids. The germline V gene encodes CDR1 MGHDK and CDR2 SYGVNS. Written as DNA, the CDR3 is TGTGCCAGCAGGCAGGGTGGATGGGGCTACACCTTC. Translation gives CASRQGGWGYTF.

The CDR3 DNA reads TGCGCCAGCAGCCCTCCGGGGGGCTCAAACAATGAGCAGTTCTTC. This codes for CASSPPGGSNNEQFF. The chain couples TRBV4-1 to TRBJ2-1, with TRBD2 as a possible D gene (7 bases). The V end was cut by 4 bases, the J end by 5 bases, with 15 bases between. The CDR3 length is 15 residues. Germline loops: CDR1 MGHRA, CDR2 YSYEKL.

The CDR3 nucleotides are TGTGCCAGCAGTGGAACTTCACCCAGGATACCTAGCACAGATACGCAGTATTTT. Protein sequence: CASSGTSPRIPSTDTQYF. The V and J genes are TRBV25-1 and TRBJ2-3; unclear D gene. The CDR3 sequence is 18 residues long. Trimming removed 4 bases from V and 0 bases from J, with 20 bases in between. Germline CDR1 is MGHDK and CDR2 is SYGVNS.

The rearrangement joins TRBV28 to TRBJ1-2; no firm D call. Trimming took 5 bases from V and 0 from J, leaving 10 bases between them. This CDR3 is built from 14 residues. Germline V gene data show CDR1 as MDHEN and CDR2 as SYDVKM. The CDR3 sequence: CASSPRVSNYGYTF. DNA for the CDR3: TGTGCCAGCAGTCCCCGAGTATCTAACTATGGCTACACCTTC.

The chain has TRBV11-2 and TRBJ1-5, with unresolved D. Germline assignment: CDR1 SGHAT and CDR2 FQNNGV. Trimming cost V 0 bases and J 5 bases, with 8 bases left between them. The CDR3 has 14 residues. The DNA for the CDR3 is TGTGCCAGCAGCTTAGATGGGCCAGATCAGCCCCAGCATTTT. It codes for CASSLDGPDQPQHF.

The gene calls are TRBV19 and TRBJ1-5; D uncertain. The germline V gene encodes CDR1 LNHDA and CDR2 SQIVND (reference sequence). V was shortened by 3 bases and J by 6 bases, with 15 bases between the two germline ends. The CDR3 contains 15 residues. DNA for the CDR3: TGTGCCAGTAGTATTACCCCGGTTTCTAGTCAGCCCCAGCATTTT. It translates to CASSITPVSSQPQHF.

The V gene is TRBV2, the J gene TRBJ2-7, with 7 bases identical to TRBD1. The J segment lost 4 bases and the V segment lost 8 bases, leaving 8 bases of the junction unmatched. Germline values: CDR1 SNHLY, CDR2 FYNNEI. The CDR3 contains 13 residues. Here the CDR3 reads CASFRDSLYEQYF. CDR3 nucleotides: TGTGCCAGCTTCCGGGACAGCCTTTACGAGCAGTACTTC.

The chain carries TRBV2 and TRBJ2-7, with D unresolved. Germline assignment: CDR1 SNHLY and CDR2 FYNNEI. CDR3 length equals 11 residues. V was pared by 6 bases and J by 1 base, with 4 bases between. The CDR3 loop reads CASSPSYEQYF. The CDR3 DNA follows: TGTGCCAGCAGCCCTTCCTACGAGCAGTACTTC.

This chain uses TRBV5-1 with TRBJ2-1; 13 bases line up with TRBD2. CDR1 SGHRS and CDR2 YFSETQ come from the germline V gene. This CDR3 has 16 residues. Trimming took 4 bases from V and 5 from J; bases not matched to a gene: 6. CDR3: CASSPTSGRSHNEQFF. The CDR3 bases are TGCGCCAGCAGCCCGACTAGCGGGAGGTCCCACAATGAGCAGTTCTTC. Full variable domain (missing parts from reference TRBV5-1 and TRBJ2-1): KAGVTQTPRYLIKTRGQQVTLSCSPISGHRSVSWYQQTPGQGLQFLFEYFSETQRNKGNFPGRFSGRQFSNSRSEMNVSTLELGDSALYLCASSPTSGRSHNEQFFGPGTRLTVL.

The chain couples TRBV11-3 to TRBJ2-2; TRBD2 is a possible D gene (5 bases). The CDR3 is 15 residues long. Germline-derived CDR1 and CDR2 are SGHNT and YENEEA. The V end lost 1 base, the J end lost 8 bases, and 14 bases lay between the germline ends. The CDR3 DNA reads TGTGCCAGCAGCTTAGGTGGGAGTGCCGCTGGGGAGCTGTTTTTT. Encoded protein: CASSLGGSAAGELFF.

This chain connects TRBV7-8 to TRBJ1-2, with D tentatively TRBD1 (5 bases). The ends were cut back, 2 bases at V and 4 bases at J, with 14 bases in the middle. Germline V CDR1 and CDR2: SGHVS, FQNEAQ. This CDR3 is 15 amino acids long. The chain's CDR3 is CASSLRGDWFYGYTF. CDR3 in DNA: TGTGCCAGCAGCTTAAGAGGGGACTGGTTCTATGGCTACACCTTC.

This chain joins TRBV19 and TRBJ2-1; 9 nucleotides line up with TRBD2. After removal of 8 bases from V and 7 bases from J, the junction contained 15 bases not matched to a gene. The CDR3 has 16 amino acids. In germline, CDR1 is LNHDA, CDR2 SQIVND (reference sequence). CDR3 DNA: TGTGCCAGTCAGGATTTCTTAGCGGGAGAATGGAATGAGCAGTTCTTC. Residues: CASQDFLAGEWNEQFF.

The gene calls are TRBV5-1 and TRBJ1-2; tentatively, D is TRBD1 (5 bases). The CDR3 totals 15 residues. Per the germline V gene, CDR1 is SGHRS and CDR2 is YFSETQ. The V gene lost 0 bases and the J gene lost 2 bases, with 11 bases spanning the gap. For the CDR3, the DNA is TGCGCCAGCAGCTTGGCGGCAGGGCGAAACTATGGCTACACCTTC. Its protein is CASSLAAGRNYGYTF.